The rows below give T cell receptor beta chains drawn from one sample of a study of blood T cells in healthy people across ages. Using its own MiXCR run on the 5' RACE reads, TCRdb lists one record per CDR3 protein. Here the sample spans about 570,000 distinct CDR3 sequences, 25% to 30% being singletons. The sequenced sample was blood. These TCRs come from a woman aged 70-85 years in good health. CDR3s include the opening cysteine and the closing phenylalanine or tryptophan. The D gene is left open where the match is weak. The listing skips clone size in some rows; elsewhere it reads once, few, many or a size class.

D,J,size,V,CDR3,DNA
.,TRBJ1-2,.,TRBV29-1,CSVFPGVANYGYTF,TGCAGCGTATTTCCAGGGGTAGCTAACTATGGCTACACCTTC
TRBD1,TRBJ2-5,.,TRBV10-3,CATGQGAEETQYF,TGTGCCACTGGACAGGGGGCCGAAGAGACCCAGTACTTC
.,TRBJ2-1,.,TRBV29-1,CSVRSGDNEQFF,TGCAGCGTTCGGTCGGGGGACAATGAGCAGTTCTTC
TRBD1,TRBJ2-7,.,TRBV28,CASTPQVRGPKQYF,TGTGCCAGCACCCCCCAAGTGAGGGGGCCAAAGCAGTACTTC
TRBD2,TRBJ2-5,.,TRBV9,CASSVGDSGGVGETQYF,TGTGCCAGCAGCGTAGGGGATAGCGGGGGGGTAGGCGAGACCCAGTACTTC
.,TRBJ2-2,.,TRBV4-2,CASSLEGPGVTGELFF,TGTGCCAGCAGCCTCGAAGGACCAGGGGTAACCGGGGAGCTGTTTTTT
.,TRBJ2-5,few,TRBV9,CASSVFGDSGRETQYF,TGTGCCAGCAGCGTATTCGGGGATAGCGGTCGAGAGACCCAGTACTTC
TRBD1,TRBJ2-7,.,TRBV11-2,CASSLRDRDRGSEQYF,TGTGCCAGCAGCTTGAGGGACCGGGACAGGGGTTCCGAGCAGTACTTC
TRBD1,TRBJ2-3,.,TRBV20-1,CSARDPRTGGDTQYF,TGCAGTGCTAGAGATCCAAGGACAGGGGGGGATACGCAGTATTTT
TRBD1,TRBJ1-2,.,TRBV7-8,CASSLALTGGSGYTF,TGTGCCAGCAGCTTAGCGCTGACAGGGGGCAGTGGCTACACCTTC
.,TRBJ2-1,few,TRBV5-1,CASSAQSRGTLDNEQFF,TGCGCCAGCAGCGCCCAGTCTCGGGGGACCCTAGACAATGAGCAGTTCTTC
.,TRBJ2-1,.,TRBV24-1,CATSGEGPNEQFF,TGTGCCACCAGTGGAGAGGGTCCGAATGAGCAGTTCTTC
TRBD1,TRBJ1-5,few,TRBV5-5,CASSSRTGRPQHF,TGTGCCAGCAGCTCGCGGACAGGGCGGCCCCAGCATTTT
.,TRBJ2-5,.,TRBV10-3,CAIRGLNQETQYF,TGTGCCATCAGAGGACTGAACCAAGAGACCCAGTACTTC
.,TRBJ2-1,many,TRBV7-2,CASSFGRYNEQFF,TGTGCCAGCAGCTTCGGCAGGTACAATGAGCAGTTCTTC
.,TRBJ1-1,few,TRBV5-1,CASSWNVDANTEAFF,TGCGCCAGCAGCTGGAACGTGGACGCGAACACTGAAGCTTTCTTT
.,TRBJ2-1,.,TRBV2,CASRAEGSSYNEQFF,TGTGCCAGCCGTGCGGAGGGCAGTTCCTACAATGAGCAGTTCTTC
TRBD2,TRBJ2-3,few,TRBV9,CASSGGVGSGTDTQYF,TGTGCCAGCAGCGGCGGGGTCGGTAGCGGGACAGATACGCAGTATTTT
TRBD1,TRBJ1-3,.,TRBV7-6,CASSPRTGTSGNTIYF,TGTGCCAGCAGCCCGCGGACAGGGACCTCTGGAAACACCATATATTTT
TRBD1,TRBJ1-4,.,TRBV4-1,CASSQADRDNEKLFF,TGCGCCAGCAGCCAAGCCGACAGGGATAATGAAAAACTGTTTTTT
.,TRBJ2-7,.,TRBV6-5,CASQMTATYEQCF,TGTGCCAGCCAAATGACAGCGACCTACGAGCAGTGCTTC
.,TRBJ2-4,few,TRBV6-5,CASRLDRLRNIQYF,TGTGCCAGCAGATTAGACAGGCTTAGAAACATTCAGTACTTC